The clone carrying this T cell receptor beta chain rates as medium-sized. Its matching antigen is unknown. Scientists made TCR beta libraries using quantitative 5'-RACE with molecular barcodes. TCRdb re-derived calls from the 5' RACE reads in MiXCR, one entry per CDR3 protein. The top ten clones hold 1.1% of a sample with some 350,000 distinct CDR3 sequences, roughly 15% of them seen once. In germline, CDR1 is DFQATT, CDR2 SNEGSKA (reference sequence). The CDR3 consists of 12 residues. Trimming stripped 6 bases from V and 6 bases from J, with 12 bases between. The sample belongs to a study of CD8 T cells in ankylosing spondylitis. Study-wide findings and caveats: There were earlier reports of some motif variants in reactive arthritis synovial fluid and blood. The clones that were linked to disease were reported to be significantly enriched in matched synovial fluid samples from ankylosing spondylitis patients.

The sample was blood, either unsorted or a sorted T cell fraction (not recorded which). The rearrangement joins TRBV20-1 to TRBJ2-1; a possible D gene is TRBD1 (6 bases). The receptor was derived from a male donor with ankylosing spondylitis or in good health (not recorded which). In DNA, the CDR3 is TGCAGTGCCAAAGGGGGTCGCAATGAGCAGTTCTTC. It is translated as CSAKGGRNEQFF.